This T cell receptor beta chain was captured in a study of technical replicates of blood from a handful of donors. CDR3 length: 16 amino acids. J was trimmed by 9 bases and V by 2 bases; bases with no gene match: 13. Germline V gives CDR1 WNHNN, CDR2 SYGVQD (reference sequence). Sequencing used immunoSEQ multiplex PCR; TCRdb keeps in-frame clones, though not all of them. Among 85,000 to 100,000 clones listed, nearly 97% were seen once. Sample: T cells isolated from PBMCs. The origin of this receptor is a human donor in good health. V and J are TRBV10-1 and TRBJ2-1; 7 nucleotides line up with TRBD1. CDR3 protein: CASSETVGQDGLEQFF. CDR3 sequence (DNA): TGCGCCAGCAGTGAGACGGTAGGACAGGACGGTCTTGAGCAGTTCTTC.